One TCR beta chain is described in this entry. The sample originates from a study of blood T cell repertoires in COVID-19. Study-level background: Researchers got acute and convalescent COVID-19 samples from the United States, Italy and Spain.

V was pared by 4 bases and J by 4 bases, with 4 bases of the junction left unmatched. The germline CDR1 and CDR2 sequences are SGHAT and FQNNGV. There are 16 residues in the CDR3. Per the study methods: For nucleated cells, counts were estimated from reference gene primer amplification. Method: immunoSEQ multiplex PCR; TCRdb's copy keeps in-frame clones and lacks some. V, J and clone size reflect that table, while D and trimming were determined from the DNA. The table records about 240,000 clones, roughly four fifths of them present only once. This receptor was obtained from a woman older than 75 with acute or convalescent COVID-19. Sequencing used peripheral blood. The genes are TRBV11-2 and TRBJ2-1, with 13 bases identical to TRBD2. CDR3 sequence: CASSSEGLAGYNEQFF. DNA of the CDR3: TGTGCCAGCAGCTCCGAGGGACTAGCGGGATACAATGAGCAGTTCTTC.